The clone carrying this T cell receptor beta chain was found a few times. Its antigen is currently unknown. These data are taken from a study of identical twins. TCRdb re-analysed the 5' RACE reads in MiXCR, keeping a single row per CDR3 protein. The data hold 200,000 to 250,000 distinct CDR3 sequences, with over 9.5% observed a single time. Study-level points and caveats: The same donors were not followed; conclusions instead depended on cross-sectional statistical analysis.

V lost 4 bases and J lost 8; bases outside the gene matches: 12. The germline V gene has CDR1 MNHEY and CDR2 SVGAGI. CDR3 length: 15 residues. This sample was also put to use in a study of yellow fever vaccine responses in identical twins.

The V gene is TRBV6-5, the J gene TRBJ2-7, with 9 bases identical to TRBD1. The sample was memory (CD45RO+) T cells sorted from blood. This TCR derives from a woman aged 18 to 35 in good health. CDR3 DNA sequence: TGTGCCAGCAGTTCCGGGGGGACAGGGATATTACAGCAGTACTTC. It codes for CASSSGGTGILQQYF.